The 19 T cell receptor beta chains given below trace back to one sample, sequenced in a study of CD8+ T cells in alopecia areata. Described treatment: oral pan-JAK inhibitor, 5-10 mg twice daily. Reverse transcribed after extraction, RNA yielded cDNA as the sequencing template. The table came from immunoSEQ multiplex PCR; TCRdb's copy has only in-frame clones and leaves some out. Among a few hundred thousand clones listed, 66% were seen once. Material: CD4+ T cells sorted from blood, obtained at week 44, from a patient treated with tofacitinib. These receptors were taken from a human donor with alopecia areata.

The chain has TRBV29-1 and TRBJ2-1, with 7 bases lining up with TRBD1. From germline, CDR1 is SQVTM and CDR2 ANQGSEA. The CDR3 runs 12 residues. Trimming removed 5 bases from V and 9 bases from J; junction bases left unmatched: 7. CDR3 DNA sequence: TGCAGCGTTAGACAGGGTTTAGGTGAGCAGTTCTTC. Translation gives CSVRQGLGEQFF.

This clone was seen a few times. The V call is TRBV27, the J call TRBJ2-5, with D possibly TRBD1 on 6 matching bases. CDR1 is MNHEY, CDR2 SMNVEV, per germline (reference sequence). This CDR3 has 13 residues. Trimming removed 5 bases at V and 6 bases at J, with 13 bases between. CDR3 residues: CASSPGQYQTQYF. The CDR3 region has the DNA TGTGCCAGCAGTCCCGGACAGTATCAGACCCAGTACTTC.

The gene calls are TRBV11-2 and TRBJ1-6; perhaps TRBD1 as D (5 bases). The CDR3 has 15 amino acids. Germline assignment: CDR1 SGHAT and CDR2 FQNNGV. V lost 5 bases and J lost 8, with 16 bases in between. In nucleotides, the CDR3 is TGTGCCAGCAGCCAGGGCCAGGGAAGGGATTCACCCCTCCACTTT. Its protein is CASSQGQGRDSPLHF.

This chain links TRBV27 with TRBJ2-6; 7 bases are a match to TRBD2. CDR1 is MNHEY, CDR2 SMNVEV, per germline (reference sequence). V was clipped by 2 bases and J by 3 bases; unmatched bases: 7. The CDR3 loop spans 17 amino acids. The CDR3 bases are TGTGCCAGCAGTTTAGATGTGCTAGCGGTTGGGGCCAACGTCCTGACTTTC. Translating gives CASSLDVLAVGANVLTF.

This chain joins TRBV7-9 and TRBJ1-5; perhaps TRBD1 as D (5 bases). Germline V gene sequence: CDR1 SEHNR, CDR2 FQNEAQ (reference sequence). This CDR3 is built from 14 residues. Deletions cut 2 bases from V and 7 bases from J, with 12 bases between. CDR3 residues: CASSLSSGSQPQHF. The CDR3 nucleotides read TGTGCCAGCAGCTTATCGTCAGGGTCACAGCCCCAGCATTTT. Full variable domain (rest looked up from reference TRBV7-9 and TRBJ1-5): DTGVSQNPRHKITKRGQNVTFRCDPISEHNRLYWYRQTLGQGPEFLTYFQNEAQLEKSRLLSDRFSAERPKGSFSTLEIQRTEQGDSAMYLCASSLSSGSQPQHFGDGTRLSIL.

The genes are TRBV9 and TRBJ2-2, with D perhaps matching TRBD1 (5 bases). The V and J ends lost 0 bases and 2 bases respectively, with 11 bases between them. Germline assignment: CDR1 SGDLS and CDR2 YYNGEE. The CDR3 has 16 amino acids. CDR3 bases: TGTGCCAGCAGCGTAGGAGCCGGACAAAACACCGGGGAGCTGTTTTTT. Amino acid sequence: CASSVGAGQNTGELFF.

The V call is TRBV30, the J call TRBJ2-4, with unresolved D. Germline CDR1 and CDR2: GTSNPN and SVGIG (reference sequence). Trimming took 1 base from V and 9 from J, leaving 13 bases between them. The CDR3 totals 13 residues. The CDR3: CAWSGDPSAIQYF. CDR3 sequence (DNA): TGTGCCTGGAGTGGCGACCCGTCTGCCATTCAGTACTTC.

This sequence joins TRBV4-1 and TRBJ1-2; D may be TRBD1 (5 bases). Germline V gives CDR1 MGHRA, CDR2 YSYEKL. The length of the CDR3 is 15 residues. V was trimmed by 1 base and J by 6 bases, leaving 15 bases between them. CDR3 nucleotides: TGCGCCAGCAGCCAAGTCGAGGGGTCTGTAGATGGCTACACCTTC. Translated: CASSQVEGSVDGYTF.

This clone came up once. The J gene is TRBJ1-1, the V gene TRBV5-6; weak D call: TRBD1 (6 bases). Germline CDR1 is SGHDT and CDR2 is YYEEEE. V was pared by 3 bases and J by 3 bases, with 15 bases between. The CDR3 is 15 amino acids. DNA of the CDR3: TGTGCCAGCAGCTCAACAGGGTATCGGCACACTGAAGCTTTCTTT. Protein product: CASSSTGYRHTEAFF.

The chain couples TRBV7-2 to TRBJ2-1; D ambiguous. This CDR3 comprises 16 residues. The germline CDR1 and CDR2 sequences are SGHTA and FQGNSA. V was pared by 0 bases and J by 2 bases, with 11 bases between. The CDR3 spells CASSLAGSVAYNEQFF. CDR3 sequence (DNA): TGTGCCAGCAGCTTAGCCGGTAGTGTCGCCTACAATGAGCAGTTCTTC. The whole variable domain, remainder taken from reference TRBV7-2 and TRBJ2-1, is GAGVSQSPSNKVTEKGKDVELRCDPISGHTALYWYRQSLGQGLEFLIYFQGNSAPDKSGLPSDRFSAERTGGSVSTLTIQRTQQEDSAVYLCASSLAGSVAYNEQFFGPGTRLTVL.

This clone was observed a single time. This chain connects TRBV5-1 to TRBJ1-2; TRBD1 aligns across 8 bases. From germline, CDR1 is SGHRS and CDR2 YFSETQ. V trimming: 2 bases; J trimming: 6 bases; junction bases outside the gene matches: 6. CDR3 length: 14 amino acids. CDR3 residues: CASSFNGQGDGYTF. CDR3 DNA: TGCGCCAGCAGCTTTAACGGACAGGGCGATGGCTACACCTTC.

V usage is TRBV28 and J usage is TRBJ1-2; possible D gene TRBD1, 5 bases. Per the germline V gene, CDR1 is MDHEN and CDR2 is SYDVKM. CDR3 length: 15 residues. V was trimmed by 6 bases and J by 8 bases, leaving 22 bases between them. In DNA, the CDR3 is TGTGCCAGCAGCCTTGGAGGGACCCAGGTTTACGGCTACACCTTC. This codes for CASSLGGTQVYGYTF.

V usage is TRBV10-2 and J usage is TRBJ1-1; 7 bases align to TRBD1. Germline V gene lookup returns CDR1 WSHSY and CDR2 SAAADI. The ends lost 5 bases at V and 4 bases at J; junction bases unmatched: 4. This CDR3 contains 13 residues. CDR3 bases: TGCGCCAGCAGTACTACAGGGGCCACTGAAGCTTTCTTT. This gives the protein CASSTTGATEAFF.

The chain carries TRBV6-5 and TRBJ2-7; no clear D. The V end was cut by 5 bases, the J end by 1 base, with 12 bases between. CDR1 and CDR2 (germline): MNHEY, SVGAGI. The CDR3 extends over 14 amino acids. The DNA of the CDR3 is TGTGCCAGCAGTCTAACCGGGCCATCCTACGAGCAGTACTTC. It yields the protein CASSLTGPSYEQYF.

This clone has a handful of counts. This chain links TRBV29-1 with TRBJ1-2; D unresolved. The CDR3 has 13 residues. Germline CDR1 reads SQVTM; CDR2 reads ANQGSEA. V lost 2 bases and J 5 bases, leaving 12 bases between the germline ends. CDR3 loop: CSVERPVGYGYTF. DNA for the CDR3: TGCAGCGTTGAAAGGCCCGTAGGGTATGGCTACACCTTC. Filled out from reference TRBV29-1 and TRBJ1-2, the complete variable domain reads SAVISQKPSRDICQRGTSLTIQCQVDSQVTMMFWYRQQPGQSLTLIATANQGSEATYESGFVIDKFPISRPNLTFSTLTVSNMSPEDSSIYLCSVERPVGYGYTFGSGTRLTVV.

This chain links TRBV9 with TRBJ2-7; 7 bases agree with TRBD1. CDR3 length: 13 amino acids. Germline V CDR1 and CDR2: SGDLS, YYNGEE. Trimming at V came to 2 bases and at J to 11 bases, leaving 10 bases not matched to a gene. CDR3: CASSVGTALREYF. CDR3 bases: TGTGCCAGCAGCGTCGGGACAGCCCTACGAGAGTACTTC. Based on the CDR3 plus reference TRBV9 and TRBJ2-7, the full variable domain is DSGVTQTPKHLITATGQRVTLRCSPRSGDLSVYWYQQSLDQGLQFLIQYYNGEERAKGNILERFSAQQFPDLHSELNLSSLELGDSALYFCASSVGTALREYFGPGTRLTVT.

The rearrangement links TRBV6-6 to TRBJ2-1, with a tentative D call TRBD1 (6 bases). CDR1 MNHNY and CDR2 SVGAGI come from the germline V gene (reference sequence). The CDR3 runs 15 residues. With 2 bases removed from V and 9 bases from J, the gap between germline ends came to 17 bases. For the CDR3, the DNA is TGTGCCAGCAGTTACCCTACAGGGCCTACAAGTGAGCAGTTCTTC. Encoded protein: CASSYPTGPTSEQFF.

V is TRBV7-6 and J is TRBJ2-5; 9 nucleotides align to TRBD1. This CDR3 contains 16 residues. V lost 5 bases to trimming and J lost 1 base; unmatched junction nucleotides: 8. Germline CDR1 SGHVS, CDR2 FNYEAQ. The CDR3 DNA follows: TGTGCCAGCAGCGCTCGGGACAGGGCCTTCCAAGAGACCCAGTACTTC. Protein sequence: CASSARDRAFQETQYF.

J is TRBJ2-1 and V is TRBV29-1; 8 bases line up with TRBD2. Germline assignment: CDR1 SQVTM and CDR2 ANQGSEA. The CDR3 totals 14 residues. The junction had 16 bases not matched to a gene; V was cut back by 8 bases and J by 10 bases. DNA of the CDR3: TGCAGCTCTTTACGGGGGGGCCAATCGGAAGAGCAGTTCTTC. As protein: CSSLRGGQSEEQFF.